Included here is one T cell receptor beta chain sequence, with context. As originally analysed: It was from reference gene primer amplification that nucleated cell counts were estimated. Profiling relied on immunoSEQ multiplex PCR, and the TCRdb table lists in-frame clones only, not all of them. The V and J calls and the clone size are those of that table, but D and trimming were determined from the DNA. The sample consists of about 200,000 clones, around 90% of them appearing once. The CDR3 is 15 amino acids. Germline V lookup: CDR1 SGHDT, CDR2 YYEEEE. Trimming removed 0 bases from V and 1 base from J, with 9 bases in between. The data derive from a study of blood T cell repertoires in COVID-19. About the research overall: Sites across the United States, Italy and Spain contributed samples from acute and convalescent COVID-19.

The study assigned cohorts using participant-reported clinical history. Donors in Cohort 3 counted as recovered after two negative PCRs, clearance, or symptom resolution. This chain connects TRBV5-6 to TRBJ2-3, with a tentative D call TRBD2 (5 bases). The source is a woman aged 25-40 years who had recovered from COVID-19. The sample comprised PBMCs or T cells enriched from blood (not recorded which). The CDR3 region is CASSLDGGRTDTQYF. Here the CDR3 DNA reads TGTGCCAGCAGCTTGGATGGCGGGCGCACAGATACGCAGTATTTT. Drawing the rest from reference TRBV5-6 and TRBJ2-3, the complete variable domain is DAGVTQSPTHLIKTRGQQVTLRCSPKSGHDTVSWYQQALGQGPQFIFQYYEEEERQRGNFPDRFSGHQFPNYSSELNVNALLLGDSALYLCASSLDGGRTDTQYFGPGTRLTVL.